A selection of T cell receptor beta chains follows, all from one sample in a study of blood T cell repertoires in COVID-19. Repertoires were generated with immunoSEQ multiplex PCR, while TCRdb's copy carries only in-frame clones and drops some. The table has roughly 500,000 clones, roughly nine tenths seen once. The sequencing sample was made of peripheral blood. These receptors all come from a man younger than 35 with COVID-19, enrolled during active disease. CDR3s include the opening cysteine and the closing phenylalanine or tryptophan. Fields, in order: D gene, V gene, CDR3 protein. The D gene is left open where the match is weak.

D: NA
V: TRBV3-1/TRBV3-2
CDR3: CASSQGAQETQYF

D: NA
V: TRBV7-8
CDR3: CASSYRSDPGQIYGYTF

D: TRBD2
V: TRBV7-9
CDR3: CASSPRLAGVSETQYF

D: NA
V: TRBV3-1/TRBV3-2
CDR3: CASSQDRVPYNEQFF

D: NA
V: TRBV5-1
CDR3: CASSADANYGYTF

D: TRBD1
V: TRBV5-6
CDR3: CASSFSGGSRYGYTF

D: TRBD1
V: TRBV3-1/TRBV3-2
CDR3: CASTNGQGRELAGYTF

D: NA
V: TRBV27
CDR3: CASSRAATYEQYF

D: NA
V: TRBV9
CDR3: CASSLGGQVGPQHF

D: TRBD2
V: TRBV30
CDR3: CAWRTSGTQYF

D: NA
V: TRBV5-6
CDR3: CASSGGEQYF

D: TRBD2
V: TRBV4-1
CDR3: CASSPRTSLNEQFF

D: NA
V: TRBV11-3
CDR3: CASSYTEAADTQYF

D: NA
V: TRBV5-4
CDR3: CASSLSRYGQETQYF

D: TRBD2
V: TRBV27
CDR3: CASIREGETQYF

D: TRBD2
V: TRBV2
CDR3: CASSWSGTFQETQYF

D: NA
V: TRBV7-9
CDR3: CASSQYAGQPQHF

D: TRBD1
V: TRBV19
CDR3: CASSLRTGQGEKLFF

D: TRBD1
V: TRBV9
CDR3: CASSNTGGSETQYF

D: TRBD1
V: TRBV5-3
CDR3: CARSLFKGAGEKLFF

D: NA
V: TRBV5-4
CDR3: CASSGPNTHNEQFF

D: NA
V: TRBV9
CDR3: CASSQRGGLNEKLFF

D: NA
V: TRBV21-1
CDR3: CASSKGGGCDNTGELFF

D: NA
V: TRBV27
CDR3: CASSGDITARNTGELFF

D: TRBD2
V: TRBV14
CDR3: CASSQDLSGRSHEQFF

D: NA
V: TRBV11-2
CDR3: CASSLNRANIQYF

D: NA
V: TRBV30
CDR3: CAWSVGGRTGELFF

D: NA
V: TRBV14
CDR3: CASSRGPPYEQYF

D: TRBD1
V: TRBV7-3
CDR3: CASSHQGANSDTQYF

D: TRBD1
V: TRBV18
CDR3: CASSPPIGQGSNEETQYF

D: TRBD2
V: TRBV6-5
CDR3: CASRGRTSVYNEQFF

D: TRBD1
V: TRBV9
CDR3: CASSADRDRDEKLFF

D: TRBD1
V: TRBV18
CDR3: CASSPPNRGSLGTEAFF

D: TRBD2
V: TRBV5-1
CDR3: CASSTGTGTSGYNEQFF

D: TRBD1
V: TRBV7-9
CDR3: CASSLPGQKTGELFF

D: NA
V: TRBV7-9
CDR3: CASTYRPDTQYF

D: NA
V: TRBV19
CDR3: CASSIGLSGNTIYF

D: NA
V: TRBV15
CDR3: CATSRDSYEQYF

D: NA
V: TRBV11-3
CDR3: CASSFRERTPYEQYF

D: TRBD1
V: TRBV6-5
CDR3: CASRGDRGRHEQYF

D: TRBD1
V: TRBV19
CDR3: CASSAKGRTGYVNTIYF

D: TRBD1
V: TRBV2
CDR3: CASSPQGESGNTIYF

D: TRBD1
V: TRBV7-8
CDR3: CASNPQGSGNQPQHF

D: TRBD1
V: TRBV30
CDR3: CAWSPSQHRQGYNSPLHF

D: NA
V: TRBV3-1/TRBV3-2
CDR3: CASSQESSSSDEQFF

D: NA
V: TRBV13
CDR3: CASSFGGFNEQFF